The T cell receptor beta chain described here comes from a study of control samples from healthy donors and cancer patients. Repertoires were generated with immunoSEQ multiplex PCR, while TCRdb's copy carries only in-frame clones and drops some. Of around 150,000 clones listed, 80% to 90% are singletons. The CDR3 consists of 16 residues. The trim removed 5 bases at V and 6 bases at J, leaving 8 bases unmatched. The germline V gene encodes CDR1 MDHEN and CDR2 SYDVKM. The chain recombines TRBV28 with TRBJ1-6; TRBD1 agrees at 9 bases. The receptor's source is a young man in good health. The specimen sequenced was blood. Written as DNA, the CDR3 is TGTGCCAGCAGTACCCGTGACAGGGGGGGTAATTCACCCCTCCACTTT. Translating it yields CASSTRDRGGNSPLHF.